This T cell receptor (beta chain) came from a study of post-analysis software for immune sequencing data (dated by TCRdb to between 2015 and 2017). About the investigation overall: Relapsing-remitting, secondary progressive and progressive-relapsing multiple sclerosis were recorded as disease courses, and subtype annotation was lacking for some patients. The multiple sclerosis patient repertoires were compared with more than 9 previously published healthy control repertoires from donors aged about 6 to 26 years. A subset of samples was prepared in parallel using single-end sample barcoding, then pooled and co-amplified after Illumina adapter ligation. Beyond this particular receptor, the publication reports: Four or five TRBV segments, including TRBV5-6, TRBV5-1 and TRBV20-1, were significantly more frequent in patients than controls. Significantly lower normalized Chao1 diversity was found in multiple sclerosis patients than in controls, suggesting substantial peripheral T-cell clonal expansion. The control group was slightly older than the multiple sclerosis patient group. Strong co-clustering of samples prepared in the same batch was shown by direct clustering with F measure, prompting a batch-effect correction.

The library relied on PCR. TCRdb lists the instrument as Illumina HiSeq 2500. To reduce PCR and sequencing biases, unique molecular identifiers were built into the TCR beta cDNA libraries. Some 500,000 cDNA molecules were obtained for every 1 to 10 million input T cells, so each molecule roughly corresponded to one T cell. Patient libraries were prepared and sequenced with the same protocol used for the earlier healthy control dataset. Samples belonging to the same batch were prepared together, multiplexed and sequenced on a shared HiSeq lane. Per the original workflow: Raw barcoded reads were processed with MIGEC, discarding single-read molecular identifier groups before consensus assembly and CDR3 extraction. Clonotype tables were post-analysed with VDJtools, and diversity was normalized by down-sampling all datasets to the smallest sample size. In repertoire overlap clustering, CDR3 amino acid sequences, but not nucleotide sequences, were matched to correct batch-related cross-sample contamination. The public sequencing data were trimmed at Q25 with fastp and processed into clonotypes with MiXCR by TCRdb, which kept only in-frame beta chains. When rows share a CDR3 protein, they turn into one entry using the most common DNA and genes. The V and J calls were not made by the authors but by TCRdb's processing. Recorded for this sample are hundreds of thousands of distinct CDR3 sequences; 36% of them occurred a single time. The ten top clones hold 4.5% to 5.5% of the sample.

Trimming accounts for 7 bases at V and 6 bases at J, while the number of junction bases matched to no gene is 8. From cysteine to phenylalanine, the CDR3 is 12 amino acids long. The read is trimmed to its CDR3 DNA, 36 bases read in frame from base 1. The germline V gene specifies SQVTM as CDR1 and ANQGSEA as CDR2. This clonotype was recorded at least ten times. No antigen is known for it. No quality values exist for individual bases; no much larger clone is one base distant. To demonstrate the VDJtools post-analysis software, TCR beta repertoires were profiled from the peripheral blood of about 14 young patients with multiple sclerosis. The patients with multiple sclerosis were children and adolescents between about 6 and 16 years of age.

This chain joins TRBV29-1 to TRBJ1-1; TRBD1 fits 7 bases in the junction. Sample: blood. This clonotype was obtained from a girl between 5 and 17 years old with multiple sclerosis. The nucleotides are TGCAGCGCCGACAGGGCCACCGCTGAAGCTTTCTTT. Its protein is CSADRATAEAFF.